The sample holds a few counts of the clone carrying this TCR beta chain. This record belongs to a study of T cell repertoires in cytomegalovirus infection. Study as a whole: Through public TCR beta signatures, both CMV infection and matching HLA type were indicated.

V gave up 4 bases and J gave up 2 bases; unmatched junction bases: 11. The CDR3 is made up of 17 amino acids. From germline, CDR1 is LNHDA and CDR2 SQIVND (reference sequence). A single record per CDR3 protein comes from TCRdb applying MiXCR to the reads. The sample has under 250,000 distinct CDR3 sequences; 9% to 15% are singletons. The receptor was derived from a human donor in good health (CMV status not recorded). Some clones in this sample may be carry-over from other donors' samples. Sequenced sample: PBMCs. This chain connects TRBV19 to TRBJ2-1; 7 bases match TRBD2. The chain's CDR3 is CASSRAARGGPYNEQFF. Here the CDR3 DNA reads TGTGCCAGTAGTAGGGCCGCGCGGGGAGGGCCCTACAATGAGCAGTTCTTC.